These 13 T cell receptor beta chains came from one sample sequenced in a study of T cell responses to AZD1222 COVID-19 vaccine. Measured with immunoSEQ multiplex PCR; TCRdb has only the in-frame clones, and not every one. The data contain 190,000 or so clones, roughly nine tenths of them singletons. This specimen was peripheral blood, taken 28 days after the second AZD1222 dose. Source of these receptors: an adult who received the AZD1222 COVID-19 vaccine.

This clone has just one count. The chain recombines TRBV20-1 with TRBJ2-7, with no clear D. The V end was cut by 5 bases, the J end by 6 bases, with 11 bases between. The germline V gene encodes CDR1 DFQATT and CDR2 SNEGSKA (reference sequence). The CDR3 spans 11 residues. This CDR3 reads CSAPTPREQYF. CDR3 sequence (DNA): TGCAGTGCTCCGACACCCCGCGAGCAGTACTTC.

The gene calls are TRBV28 and TRBJ1-2; no clear D. With 6 bases removed from V and 4 bases from J, the gap between germline ends came to 12 bases. CDR1 MDHEN and CDR2 SYDVKM come from the germline V gene. The CDR3 runs to 13 residues. In DNA form, the CDR3 reads TGTGCCAGCAGAAGGGTGGGTAGCTATGGCTACACCTTC. Encoded protein: CASRRVGSYGYTF.

This clone was counted only a few times. The chain joins TRBV7-9 to TRBJ1-4; no firm D call. Trimming removed 2 bases at V and 7 bases at J, with 8 bases between. This CDR3 has 13 residues. In germline, CDR1 is SEHNR, CDR2 FQNEAQ (reference sequence). In DNA, the CDR3 is TGTGCCAGCAGCTTATATCTGGGTGAAAAACTGTTTTTT. Residues: CASSLYLGEKLFF.

This clone was recorded a few times. The chain employs TRBV13 and TRBJ2-5; 10 positions agree with TRBD2. This CDR3 is 16 amino acids long. Losses at the gene ends were 1 base for V and 1 base for J; bases not matched to a gene: 3. In germline, CDR1 is PRHDT, CDR2 FYEKMQ (reference sequence). CDR3 protein: CASSLEAGGLQETQYF. The CDR3 DNA sequence: TGTGCCAGCAGCTTAGAAGCGGGAGGGCTCCAAGAGACCCAGTACTTC.

This clone occurred once. The chain joins TRBV28 to TRBJ2-5, with 9 nucleotides matching TRBD2. The CDR3 has 15 residues. Germline trimming cut 3 bases from V and 7 bases from J; bases unmatched to any gene: 9. Germline V lookup: CDR1 MDHEN, CDR2 SYDVKM. The chain's CDR3 is CASSFSGGRGGTQYF. The CDR3 DNA is TGTGCCAGCAGTTTTAGCGGCGGGAGGGGAGGGACCCAGTACTTC.

The V and J genes are TRBV9 and TRBJ2-2; 9 positions agree with TRBD2. The CDR3 contains 20 residues. V was clipped by 4 bases and J by 6 bases; unmatched bases: 22. The germline V gene has CDR1 SGDLS and CDR2 YYNGEE. In DNA, the CDR3 is TGTGCCAGCAGCACGAAGGGGGGGCTAGCGGGATTTTTGTATGCCGGGGAGCTGTTTTTT. This sequence encodes CASSTKGGLAGFLYAGELFF.

The chain combines TRBV27 with TRBJ2-1, with D tentatively TRBD2 (6 bases). Looked up from germline, CDR1 is MNHEY and CDR2 is SMNVEV (reference sequence). The CDR3 is 17 residues long. Trimming removed 2 bases at V and 0 bases at J, with 14 bases between. The CDR3 coding sequence is TGTGCCAGCAGTTTAGGCTCTAGCGTAAGCTCCTACAATGAGCAGTTCTTC. Translating it yields CASSLGSSVSSYNEQFF.

V gene TRBV7-3 combines with J gene TRBJ1-4; 9 nucleotides line up with TRBD1. Germline CDR1 reads SGHTA; CDR2 reads FQGTGA. The CDR3 is made up of 16 amino acids. The CDR3 DNA reads as TGTGCGAGACGCGGTAGGGGCGGACAGGGGAATGAAAAACTGTTTTTT. Protein sequence: CARRGRGGQGNEKLFF.

The chain couples TRBV5-1 to TRBJ2-2; D unclear. Germline V lookup: CDR1 SGHRS, CDR2 YFSETQ. The CDR3 is 14 residues long. Trimming left V 6 bases short and J 4 bases short, with 13 bases between. The CDR3 sequence is CASNKGSVTGELFF. The DNA of the CDR3 is TGCGCCAGCAATAAAGGGTCGGTCACCGGGGAGCTGTTTTTT.

The chain joins TRBV10-2 to TRBJ1-5, with D perhaps TRBD1 (5 bases). Germline values: CDR1 WSHSY, CDR2 SAAADI. The CDR3 contains 17 residues. The V gene lost 2 bases and the J gene lost 5 bases, with 19 bases spanning the gap. The CDR3 bases are TGCGCCAGCAGTGAGAGGCGGAGAGGGGAAGGTTATCAGCCCCAGCATTTT. It specifies CASSERRRGEGYQPQHF.

The chain uses TRBV24-1 and TRBJ2-2; no definite D call. CDR1 KGHDR and CDR2 SFDVKD come from the germline V gene. This CDR3 has 13 residues. Trimming left V 9 bases short and J 1 base short, with 8 bases between. The CDR3 region is CATERQNTGELFF. The CDR3 bases are TGTGCCACCGAACGGCAGAACACCGGGGAGCTGTTTTTT.

This chain links TRBV6-5 with TRBJ2-1, with a weak D call TRBD2 (5 bases). Trimming took off 2 bases at V and 8 bases at J, with 16 bases between the two ends. This CDR3 contains 15 residues. The germline gives CDR1 MNHEY, CDR2 SVGAGI. The CDR3 bases are TGTGCCAGCAGTTACGTAGAACTAGGACGCGATGAGCAGTTCTTC. Its translation is CASSYVELGRDEQFF.

CDR3 loop: CATSDRRGGADYEQYF. As DNA, the CDR3 is TGTGCCACCAGTGATCGCCGTGGGGGGGCTGACTACGAGCAGTACTTC. This chain connects TRBV24-1 to TRBJ2-7, with D perhaps matching TRBD2 (7 bases). V shed 3 bases and J shed 3 bases, with 17 bases lying between them. Germline V gene data show CDR1 as KGHDR and CDR2 as SFDVKD. CDR3 length: 16 residues.